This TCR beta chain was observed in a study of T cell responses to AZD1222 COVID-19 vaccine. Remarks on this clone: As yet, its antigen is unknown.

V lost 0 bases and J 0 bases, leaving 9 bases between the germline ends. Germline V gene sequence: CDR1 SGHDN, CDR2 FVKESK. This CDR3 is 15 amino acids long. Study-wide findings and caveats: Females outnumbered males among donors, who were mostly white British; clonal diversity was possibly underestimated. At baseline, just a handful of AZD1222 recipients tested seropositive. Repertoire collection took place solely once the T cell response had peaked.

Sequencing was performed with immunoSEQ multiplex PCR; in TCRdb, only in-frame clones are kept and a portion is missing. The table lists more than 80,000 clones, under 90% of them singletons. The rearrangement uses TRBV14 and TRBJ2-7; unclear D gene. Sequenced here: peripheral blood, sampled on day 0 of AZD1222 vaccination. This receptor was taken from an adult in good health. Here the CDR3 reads CASSQDLAVSYEQYF. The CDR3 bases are TGTGCCAGCAGCCAAGATCTGGCAGTCTCCTACGAGCAGTACTTC.